This T cell receptor beta chain was identified in a study of blood T cell repertoires in COVID-19. The V gene end was trimmed by 3 bases and the J gene end by 2 bases; junction bases not matched to a gene: 5. Germline CDR1 is SGHDT and CDR2 is YYEEEE. The CDR3 runs to 15 residues. The method was immunoSEQ multiplex PCR; TCRdb's version includes in-frame clones alone and lacks a portion of them. The sample carries 150,000 to 200,000 clones, over 75% recorded once. Sequenced sample: PBMCs or T cells enriched from blood (not recorded which). This receptor was obtained from a woman aged 50 to 65 who had recovered from COVID-19. This rearrangement joins TRBV5-6 to TRBJ2-1; TRBD2 agrees at 7 bases. This CDR3 reads CASSSTSSPYNEQFF. CDR3 DNA sequence: TGTGCCAGCAGCTCGACTAGCTCCCCCTACAATGAGCAGTTCTTC.